Listed below are T cell receptor beta chains from one sample, sequenced in a study of blood T cell repertoires in COVID-19. Sequencing was performed with immunoSEQ multiplex PCR; in TCRdb, only in-frame clones are kept and a portion is missing. The sample includes tens of thousands of clones, approximately 89% seen only once; the top ten take more than 1.5%. The material sequenced was peripheral blood. All receptors come from a woman aged 55-75 years with acute or convalescent COVID-19. Each CDR3 is given with its conserved first and last residue. D genes are given only for firm matches. For some rows the clone size is stated as once, few or many, or as a class when expanded; others skip it.

>TRBV27|few|TRBJ2-7|TRBD1
CASSRDRDGYEQYF
TGTGCCAGCAGCCGGGACAGGGACGGATACGAGCAGTACTTC
>TRBV30|once|TRBJ2-5|TRBD2
CACTAGVTSQETQYF
TGTGCCTGTACAGCGGGGGTTACTTCCCAAGAGACCCAGTACTTC
>TRBV27|-|TRBJ2-7|TRBD2
CASSLSPSGGGMGYEQYF
TGTGCCAGCAGTTTATCGCCTAGCGGGGGGGGAATGGGCTACGAGCAGTACTTC
>TRBV6-6|once|TRBJ2-5|-
CASSTQGTETQYF
TGTGCCAGCAGTACACAGGGAACGGAGACCCAGTACTTC
>TRBV5-1|-|TRBJ2-4|TRBD1
CASSLGGTGNIQYF
TGCGCCAGCAGCTTGGGAGGGACAGGGAACATTCAGTACTTC
>TRBV9|-|TRBJ2-3|TRBD2
CASSVGREGDTQYF
TGTGCCAGCAGCGTGGGGCGGGAGGGAGATACGCAGTATTTT
>TRBV7-2|-|TRBJ2-3|-
CASSKAPKDTQYF
TGTGCCAGCAGCAAAGCCCCGAAAGATACGCAGTATTTT
>TRBV29-1|-|TRBJ2-5|-
CSVEDSLQVSTQYF
TGCAGCGTTGAAGATTCTCTCCAGGTATCGACCCAGTACTTC
>TRBV5-6|-|TRBJ1-1|TRBD1
CASSLPGQGNNTEAFF
TGTGCCAGCAGCTTGCCAGGACAGGGAAACAACACTGAAGCTTTCTTT
>TRBV7-9|-|TRBJ1-1|TRBD1
CASSASTGEAFF
TGTGCCAGCAGCGCTTCGACAGGGGAAGCTTTCTTT
>TRBV19|-|TRBJ1-2|TRBD1
CASSIITAGGIYGYTF
TGTGCCAGTAGTATAATTACGGCAGGGGGGATCTATGGCTACACCTTC
>TRBV18|-|TRBJ2-1|TRBD2
CASSPGLAGVYYNEQFF
TGTGCCAGCTCACCAGGACTAGCGGGAGTATACTACAATGAGCAGTTCTTC
>TRBV29-1|few|TRBJ2-7|TRBD2
CSVEAQAGYEQYF
TGCAGCGTTGAAGCCCAAGCGGGGTACGAGCAGTACTTC
>TRBV4-3|-|TRBJ2-5|-
CASSQGIQGTLETQYF
TGCGCCAGCAGCCAAGGAATCCAGGGAACGTTGGAGACCCAGTACTTC
>TRBV3-1/TRBV3-2|-|TRBJ2-1|TRBD2
CASSPGLALGYNEQFF
TGTGCCAGCAGCCCGGGACTAGCTCTAGGTTACAATGAGCAGTTCTTC
>TRBV27|few|TRBJ1-3|TRBD1
CASSARGRFDTIYF
TGTGCCAGCAGTGCCAGGGGGCGGTTTGACACCATATATTTT
>TRBV7-8|-|TRBJ2-3|TRBD2
CASRPGLGIADTQYF
TGTGCCAGCAGACCAGGACTAGGTATCGCAGATACGCAGTATTTT
>TRBV28|-|TRBJ2-1|TRBD2
CASSFTTSGNYNEQFF
TGTGCCAGCAGTTTCACTACTAGCGGGAATTACAATGAGCAGTTCTTC
>TRBV7-2|-|TRBJ2-2|-
CASSLVSTGELFF
TGTGCCAGCAGCTTAGTTTCTACCGGGGAGCTGTTTTTT
>TRBV2|-|TRBJ2-1|-
CASSEALLALSSYNEQFF
TGTGCCAGCAGTGAAGCGCTTTTAGCCCTTAGCTCCTACAATGAGCAGTTCTTC
>TRBV4-3|-|TRBJ1-2|TRBD1
CASSQVGTGGNDYGYTF
TGCGCCAGCAGCCAAGTCGGGACAGGGGGCAATGACTATGGCTACACCTTC
>TRBV6-5|-|TRBJ2-7|-
CASSDGMPYEQYF
TGTGCCAGCTCGGACGGGATGCCCTACGAGCAGTACTTC
>TRBV3-1/TRBV3-2|-|TRBJ2-7|-
CASSQDEQVYEQYF
TGTGCCAGCAGCCAAGATGAACAAGTCTACGAGCAGTACTTC
>TRBV4-3|once|TRBJ2-1|TRBD2
CASSHSDRGVAGGRNEQFF
TGCGCCAGCAGCCATTCAGACCGGGGAGTAGCGGGAGGACGAAATGAGCAGTTCTTC
>TRBV30|-|TRBJ2-6|TRBD1
CACGTGAGANVLTF
TGTGCCTGCGGGACAGGGGCTGGGGCCAACGTCCTGACTTTC
>TRBV7-9|-|TRBJ1-1|-
CASIPPGGFGTEAFF
TGTGCCAGCATCCCACCGGGAGGGTTTGGCACTGAAGCTTTCTTT
>TRBV7-9|few|TRBJ2-7|-
CASSFGWGQGYSYEQYF
TGTGCCAGCAGCTTTGGGTGGGGGCAGGGGTACTCCTACGAGCAGTACTTC
>TRBV6-2/TRBV6-3|-|TRBJ1-4|-
CASSWGDEKLFF
TGTGCCAGCAGTTGGGGGGATGAAAAACTGTTTTTT
>TRBV7-2|once|TRBJ2-1|-
CASSPGTALSYEQFF
TGTGCCAGCAGCCCGGGGACTGCCCTTTCGTATGAGCAGTTCTTC
>TRBV7-2|-|TRBJ2-1|-
CASSWGQASSFF
TGTGCCAGCAGCTGGGGGCAGGCGAGCTCGTTCTTC
>TRBV19|-|TRBJ2-7|-
CASGTSGYEQYF
TGTGCCAGTGGGACTTCTGGATACGAGCAGTACTTC
>TRBV3-1/TRBV3-2|-|TRBJ2-2|-
CASSQDRRTGELFF
TGTGCCAGCAGCCAAGATCGGAGGACCGGGGAGCTGTTTTTT
>TRBV5-4|-|TRBJ1-2|-
CASSLRQVVPNYGYTF
TGTGCCAGCAGCTTGAGGCAGGTAGTTCCTAACTATGGCTACACCTTC
>TRBV2|-|TRBJ2-2|TRBD2
CASSGTSDTGELFF
TGTGCCAGCAGCGGGACTAGCGACACCGGGGAGCTGTTTTTT
>TRBV2|once|TRBJ2-1|-
CASSPGVANEQFF
TGTGCCAGCAGCCCCGGGGTAGCAAATGAGCAGTTCTTC
>TRBV9|-|TRBJ1-1|-
CASSEGGSSQAFF
TGTGCCAGCAGCGAGGGGGGGTCGAGTCAAGCTTTCTTT
>TRBV11-2|-|TRBJ2-3|-
CASSHTDTQYF
TGTGCCAGCAGCCACACAGATACGCAGTATTTT
>TRBV6-5|-|TRBJ2-3|TRBD2
CASSYSGTSTDTQYF
TGTGCCAGCAGTTATAGCGGGACTAGCACAGATACGCAGTATTTT
>TRBV5-6|-|TRBJ1-6|TRBD1
CASRRRNRGNNSPLHF
TGTGCCAGCAGAAGGAGGAACAGGGGAAATAATTCACCCCTCCACTTT
>TRBV2|-|TRBJ2-7|-
CASNHSPEVYEQYF
TGTGCCAGCAACCATTCCCCCGAGGTCTACGAGCAGTACTTC
>TRBV4-2|-|TRBJ2-3|TRBD2
CASSSGLAGDTQYF
TGTGCCAGCAGCTCCGGACTAGCTGGCGATACGCAGTATTTT
>TRBV11-2|-|TRBJ1-4|-
CASSLGTTGVNEKLFF
TGTGCCAGCAGCTTAGGCACTACAGGAGTTAATGAAAAACTGTTTTTT
>TRBV19|-|TRBJ2-7|-
CASSEGGFGQYF
TGTGCCAGTAGTGAGGGAGGTTTTGGGCAGTACTTC
>TRBV18|-|TRBJ2-7|-
CASSPGLDYEQYF
TGTGCCAGCTCACCGGGACTCGACTACGAGCAGTACTTC
>TRBV19|-|TRBJ1-5|TRBD1
CARFAKDRGGGQPQHF
TGTGCCAGGTTTGCGAAGGACAGGGGTGGCGGTCAGCCCCAGCATTTT
>TRBV7-8|-|TRBJ1-5|-
CASSLNFVSDQPQHF
TGTGCCAGCAGCTTGAATTTTGTGTCAGATCAGCCCCAGCATTTT
>TRBV19|few|TRBJ1-5|-
CASSMGGISNQPQHF
TGTGCCAGTAGTATGGGGGGTATCAGCAATCAGCCCCAGCATTTT
>TRBV15|-|TRBJ2-7|TRBD2
CATSRDAGRNSYEQYF
TGTGCCACCAGCAGAGATGCCGGGAGGAACTCCTACGAGCAGTACTTC
>TRBV9|-|TRBJ2-5|-
CASSVGLRRQETQYF
TGTGCCAGCAGCGTAGGACTGAGGAGACAAGAGACCCAGTACTTC
>TRBV29-1|few|TRBJ2-1|TRBD1
CSVGPGGGEQFF
TGCAGCGTTGGTCCAGGGGGCGGTGAGCAGTTCTTC
>TRBV7-9|-|TRBJ2-2|-
CASSATGNTGELFF
TGTGCCAGCAGCGCGACAGGGAACACCGGGGAGCTGTTTTTT
>TRBV11-2|-|TRBJ2-7|TRBD1
CASSMGQGAGEQYF
TGTGCCAGCAGCATGGGACAGGGGGCCGGCGAGCAGTACTTC
>TRBV2|-|TRBJ1-3|TRBD1
CASSENRGSGNTIYF
TGTGCCAGCAGTGAAAACAGGGGTTCTGGAAACACCATATATTTT
>TRBV5-1|-|TRBJ1-2|TRBD1
CASSRTGSNGYTF
TGCGCCAGCAGCCGGACAGGGAGTAATGGCTACACCTTC
>TRBV5-4|-|TRBJ2-7|-
CASSRPGDTREQYF
TGTGCCAGCAGCCGACCGGGAGATACTCGCGAGCAGTACTTC
>TRBV7-2|-|TRBJ2-2|TRBD2
CASSLALGRAGELFF
TGTGCCAGCAGCTTAGCGCTCGGGAGGGCCGGGGAGCTGTTTTTT
>TRBV30|-|TRBJ1-1|TRBD1
CAHSRGVHTEAFF
TGTGCTCATTCCAGGGGGGTGCACACTGAAGCTTTCTTT
>TRBV27|-|TRBJ2-3|-
CASTTLAASTDTQYF
TGTGCCAGCACCACCTTAGCGGCTAGCACAGATACGCAGTATTTT
>TRBV12-3/TRBV12-4|-|TRBJ2-7|-
CASSLVRGYEQYF
TGTGCCAGCAGTTTAGTTCGGGGTTACGAGCAGTACTTC